One and the same sample provided the 30 T cell receptor beta chains below, sequenced in a study of blood T cell repertoires in COVID-19. The data were produced by immunoSEQ multiplex PCR, yet TCRdb's version contains in-frame clones alone and is incomplete. The table has 140,000 to 150,000 clones, about nine tenths seen once. Sample: peripheral blood. The receptor source for this set is a human donor in a cohort sampled during active COVID-19.

V and J are TRBV4-3 and TRBJ1-1, with D maybe TRBD1 (6 bases). CDR3 size: 14 residues. The germline gives CDR1 LGHNA, CDR2 YSLEER. With 1 base removed from V and 1 base from J, the gap between germline ends came to 7 bases. Here the CDR3 DNA reads TGCGCCAGCAGCCAAGGACAGGCGAACACTGAAGCTTTCTTT. Translated: CASSQGQANTEAFF.

The chain uses TRBV6-6 and TRBJ2-1, with 12 bases aligning to TRBD2. CDR3 length: 14 residues. V lost 2 bases, J lost 9 bases, and 2 bases stayed unmatched. Germline CDR1 is MNHNY and CDR2 is SVGAGI (reference sequence). CDR3 DNA: TGTGCCAGCAGTTACACGGGACTAGCGGGTGAGCAGTTCTTC. As protein: CASSYTGLAGEQFF.

The J gene is TRBJ2-2, the V gene TRBV30; D gene ambiguous. V was pared by 1 base and J by 8 bases, with 14 bases between. CDR1 and CDR2 from the germline V gene are GTSNPN and SVGIG (reference sequence). The CDR3 covers 14 residues. The CDR3 sequence: CAWSGRRVAGELFF. The CDR3 DNA sequence: TGTGCCTGGAGTGGGAGACGCGTGGCGGGGGAGCTGTTTTTT.

This clone was seen only a few times. This chain joins TRBV5-4 and TRBJ1-2; 7 nucleotides match TRBD1. Trimming cost V 3 bases and J 3 bases; bases outside gene matches: 5. Germline V gene sequence: CDR1 SGHNT, CDR2 YYREEE (reference sequence). The CDR3 sequence is 14 residues long. In DNA form, the CDR3 reads TGTGCCAGCAGCTGGGGACAGCAGGACTATGGCTACACCTTC. This codes for CASSWGQQDYGYTF.

The rearrangement uses TRBV7-2 and TRBJ2-5; D gene unclear. Trimming shortened V by 5 bases and J by 5 bases, and 6 bases separated the two germline ends. The CDR3 spans 11 residues. Germline CDR1 is SGHTA and CDR2 is FQGNSA. CDR3 sequence: CASSIVETQYF. DNA of the CDR3: TGTGCCAGCAGCATCGTTGAGACCCAGTACTTC.

A note on this clone: This sample also contains other DNA sequences that code for the same CDR3. The rearrangement links TRBV4-3 to TRBJ1-5; maybe TRBD1 (5 bases). Germline V CDR1 and CDR2: LGHNA, YSLEER. The V and J ends lost 0 bases and 7 bases respectively, with 7 bases between them. The CDR3 spans 13 residues. CDR3 protein: CASSQDRGQPQHF. In DNA, the CDR3 is TGCGCCAGCAGCCAAGATAGGGGACAGCCCCAGCATTTT.

CDR3 sequence: CATSSQDRGHTGELFF. The DNA for the CDR3 is TGTGCCACCAGCTCTCAGGACAGGGGACACACCGGGGAGCTGTTTTTT. The V call is TRBV15, the J call TRBJ2-2; 9 bases map to TRBD1. Germline V CDR1 and CDR2: LNHNV, YYDKDF (reference sequence). The CDR3 sequence is 16 residues long. V lost 5 bases and J lost 3; bases outside the gene matches: 7. Full variable domain (rest looked up from reference TRBV15 and TRBJ2-2): DAMVIQNPRYQVTQFGKPVTLSCSQTLNHNVMYWYQQKSSQAPKLLFHYYDKDFNNEADTPDNFQSRRPNTSFCFLDIRSPGLGDTAMYLCATSSQDRGHTGELFFGEGSRLTVL.

The chain is built from TRBV7-8 and TRBJ1-5; D remains ambiguous. The V gene lost 6 bases and the J gene lost 4 bases, with 22 bases spanning the gap. The CDR3 is made up of 17 amino acids. Germline V gene sequence: CDR1 SGHVS, CDR2 FQNEAQ. The CDR3 region is CASRSGPQGRENQPQHF. In DNA form, the CDR3 reads TGTGCCAGCAGATCCGGCCCCCAAGGGAGGGAAAATCAGCCCCAGCATTTT.

This clone is a singleton in its sample. V gene TRBV27 combines with J gene TRBJ1-2; 8 bases are shared with TRBD1. Looked up from germline, CDR1 is MNHEY and CDR2 is SMNVEV (reference sequence). Trimming took 6 bases from V and 5 from J; bases not matched to a gene: 8. This CDR3 contains 14 residues. The CDR3 region is CASRPAGTGYGYTF. CDR3 in DNA: TGTGCCAGCAGACCCGCAGGGACAGGATATGGCTACACCTTC.

The chain employs TRBV20-1 and TRBJ2-7, with D unclear. Trimming pared 3 bases from V and 2 bases from J, leaving 8 bases between. Per the germline V gene, CDR1 is DFQATT and CDR2 is SNEGSKA (reference sequence). The CDR3 contains 12 residues. The CDR3 bases are TGCAGTGCTAGTAGCACCGCCTACGAGCAGTACTTC. Translated, it gives CSASSTAYEQYF.

V usage is TRBV4-3 and J usage is TRBJ2-1; maybe TRBD1 (5 bases). This CDR3 comprises 14 residues. CDR1 and CDR2 (germline): LGHNA, YSLEER. V lost 3 bases to trimming and J lost 6 bases, with 12 bases between them. The CDR3 DNA reads TGCGCCAGCAGCCAGGGGCGAGCTAGCAATGAGCAGTTCTTC. Its protein is CASSQGRASNEQFF.

The V call is TRBV6-5, the J call TRBJ1-2, with 9 bases fitting TRBD1. CDR1 and CDR2 from the germline V gene are MNHEY and SVGAGI. Unmatched junction bases numbered 7, after V lost 0 bases and J lost 8 bases. The CDR3 spans 15 residues. The CDR3 coding sequence is TGTGCCAGCAGTTACTCGCCGGGACAGGGCATGGGCTACACCTTC. This encodes CASSYSPGQGMGYTF.

This chain links TRBV6-5 with TRBJ1-2; 7 nucleotides agree with TRBD1. Germline CDR1 reads MNHEY; CDR2 reads SVGAGI. The CDR3 length is 14 residues. Trimming removed 6 bases from V and 4 bases from J; junction bases left unmatched: 8. Here the CDR3 reads CASSREGGIYGYTF. Here the CDR3 DNA reads TGTGCCAGCAGCCGCGAAGGGGGCATCTATGGCTACACCTTC.

The V call is TRBV25-1, the J call TRBJ1-5; D not resolved. The ends were cut back, 5 bases at V and 0 bases at J, with 14 bases in the middle. This CDR3 is 16 amino acids long. Germline CDR1 and CDR2: MGHDK and SYGVNS. This CDR3 is CASSPTPFYSNQPQHF. The CDR3 DNA reads as TGTGCCAGCAGTCCTACTCCTTTTTATAGCAATCAGCCCCAGCATTTT.

V is TRBV5-1 and J is TRBJ2-3, with TRBD1 as a possible D gene (5 bases). The CDR3 is 14 residues long. Germline V lookup: CDR1 SGHRS, CDR2 YFSETQ. The V end lost 4 bases, the J end lost 1 base, and 10 bases lay between the germline ends. The DNA of the CDR3 is TGCGCCAGCAGCACAAAGACAGGCACAGATACGCAGTATTTT. This codes for CASSTKTGTDTQYF.

This clone was observed once. CDR3 sequence: CASSETTGNTEAFF. The CDR3 DNA reads TGCGCCAGCAGCGAGACGACAGGGAACACTGAAGCTTTCTTT. This chain links TRBV5-1 with TRBJ1-1, with D perhaps matching TRBD1 (6 bases). V was shortened by 4 bases and J by 1 base, with 11 bases between the two germline ends. The CDR3 is made up of 14 amino acids. Germline V gene lookup returns CDR1 SGHRS and CDR2 YFSETQ.

The chain carries TRBV9 and TRBJ2-5, with TRBD1 matching 9 bases. From germline, CDR1 is SGDLS and CDR2 YYNGEE. The CDR3 is 15 residues long. The ends lost 4 bases at V and 1 base at J; junction bases unmatched: 5. The CDR3 spells CASSPRQGVQETQYF. CDR3 sequence (DNA): TGTGCCAGCAGCCCAAGACAGGGGGTCCAAGAGACCCAGTACTTC.

This rearrangement joins TRBV6-5 to TRBJ2-7; 9 bases agree with TRBD1. The CDR3 length is 15 residues. V gave up 3 bases and J gave up 5 bases; unmatched junction bases: 8. The germline V gene has CDR1 MNHEY and CDR2 SVGAGI. This chain's CDR3 is CASSYLRDRDHEQYF. The CDR3 DNA is TGTGCCAGCAGTTATCTGCGGGACAGGGACCACGAGCAGTACTTC.

The chain uses TRBV12-2 and TRBJ2-4; the D call in the table, TRBD2, was not verified against the DNA. TRBV12-2 is a pseudogene locus. The CDR3 length is 19 residues. This CDR3 reads CASRLARVPQTLAKNIQYF. CDR3 DNA sequence: TGTGCAAGTCGCTTAGCGCGGGTTCCCCAAACTTTAGCCAAAAACATTCAGTACTTC.

V usage is TRBV18 and J usage is TRBJ1-1, with D maybe TRBD1 (5 bases). The CDR3 is made up of 14 amino acids. V was pared by 5 bases and J by 2 bases, with 12 bases between. The germline CDR1 and CDR2 sequences are KGHSH and LQKENI. The CDR3 bases are TGTGCCAGCTCAGCACTGACAGAAAACACTGAAGCTTTCTTT. Protein product: CASSALTENTEAFF.

This chain joins TRBV7-3 and TRBJ2-4; 8 positions match TRBD1. Per germline, CDR1 SGHTA and CDR2 FQGTGA. This CDR3 region has 17 residues. Trimming took 5 bases from V and 0 from J; bases not matched to a gene: 9. In DNA, the CDR3 is TGTGCCAGCAGCCCAAAAAGTGGACAGGGAGCCAAAAACATTCAGTACTTC. Encoded protein: CASSPKSGQGAKNIQYF.

Turning to this clone: Germline is not matched at one junction end, which may reflect a read error. J is TRBJ2-7 and V is TRBV5-5; tentative D call: TRBD1 (6 bases). From germline, CDR1 is SGHKS and CDR2 YYEKEE (reference sequence). The CDR3 totals 16 residues. The CDR3 nucleotides are TGTGCCAGCAGATTGGGTTACTCGGGACACAGCTACGAGCAGTACTTC. Protein sequence: CASRLGYSGHSYEQYF.

The V and J genes are TRBV7-3 and TRBJ2-1, with 7 bases that match TRBD2. The V and J ends lost 1 base and 6 bases, in that order; junction bases with no gene match: 0. The CDR3 is 13 amino acids. Germline CDR1 reads SGHTA; CDR2 reads FQGTGA. DNA of the CDR3: TGTGCCAGCAGCTTAAGCGGGGGCAATGAGCAGTTCTTC. Translated: CASSLSGGNEQFF.

The gene calls are TRBV15 and TRBJ2-5, with D maybe TRBD1 (5 bases). Trimming pared 2 bases from V and 5 bases from J, leaving 18 bases between. This CDR3 region has 16 residues. Germline-derived CDR1 and CDR2 are LNHNV and YYDKDF (reference sequence). The CDR3 is CATSRSRVSGWETQYF. In DNA form, the CDR3 reads TGTGCCACCAGCAGATCCCGGGTCTCAGGGTGGGAGACCCAGTACTTC.

This chain joins TRBV6-1 and TRBJ1-4; tentative D call: TRBD1 (5 bases). Germline lookup yields CDR1 MNHNS and CDR2 SASEGT. The V gene lost 3 bases and the J gene lost 5 bases, with 16 bases spanning the gap. The CDR3 length is 16 residues. The CDR3 is CASSEPEGPSNEKLFF. In DNA, the CDR3 is TGTGCCAGCAGTGAGCCGGAGGGACCGTCGAATGAAAAACTGTTTTTT.

This chain uses TRBV6-2 or TRBV6-3 with TRBJ1-2; tentatively, D is TRBD1 (6 bases). Germline-derived CDR1 and CDR2 are MNHEY and SVGEGT. The CDR3 is made up of 14 amino acids. Trimming cost V 4 bases and J 5 bases, with 14 bases left between them. The CDR3 here is CASSSQIQGYGYTF. CDR3 nucleotide sequence: TGTGCCAGCAGTTCCCAGATACAGGGTTATGGCTACACCTTC.

This chain links TRBV19 with TRBJ2-7; TRBD1 agrees at 10 bases. The CDR3 totals 14 residues. The junction had 4 bases not matched to a gene; V was cut back by 5 bases and J by 3 bases. From germline, CDR1 is LNHDA and CDR2 SQIVND (reference sequence). The CDR3 bases are TGTGCCAGTAGTCCCGGGACAGGGGTCTACGAGCAGTACTTC. It encodes CASSPGTGVYEQYF.

In this sample, this clone turned up many times. The chain is built from TRBV9 and TRBJ2-1; 11 bases are shared with TRBD1. The CDR3 is made up of 16 amino acids. Unmatched junction bases numbered 5, after V lost 0 bases and J lost 6 bases. Per the germline V gene, CDR1 is SGDLS and CDR2 is YYNGEE. The CDR3 nucleotides read TGTGCCAGCAGCGTAGGGACAGGGGGCCCTGCCAATGAGCAGTTCTTC. Translated, it gives CASSVGTGGPANEQFF.

The chain uses TRBV29-1 and TRBJ2-3; D call uncertain. The length of the CDR3 is 10 residues. V was shortened by 6 bases and J by 2 bases, with 3 bases between the two germline ends. From germline, CDR1 is SQVTM and CDR2 ANQGSEA. CDR3 sequence reads: CSVNTDTQYF. As DNA, the CDR3 is TGCAGCGTCAACACAGATACGCAGTATTTT.

The chain recombines TRBV4-1 with TRBJ2-7; D is possibly TRBD1 (7 bases). Trimming removed 1 base from V and 4 bases from J, with 11 bases in between. Germline CDR1 and CDR2: MGHRA and YSYEKL. CDR3 length: 14 amino acids. This CDR3 is CASSQAQGGYEQYF. In DNA form, the CDR3 reads TGCGCCAGCAGCCAAGCGCAGGGGGGTTACGAGCAGTACTTC.